Listed below are T cell receptor beta chains from one sample, sequenced in a study of T-cell memory formation after mild COVID-19. A single record per CDR3 protein comes from TCRdb applying MiXCR to the 5' RACE reads. The sample gives 50,000 or so distinct CDR3 sequences, over 8.5% of which show up once; about 10% is in the top ten. The material sequenced was PBMCs or a T cell subset sorted from them (not recorded which). The receptors originated from an adult woman who had mild COVID-19 (a few samples of this study predate the infection). Cell type and time point are not known. The CDR3 runs from the conserved cysteine through the conserved F or W. The D gene is left open where the match is weak. Size is stated for part of the rows, as once, few or many counts, or as a class when the clone is expanded.

D gene	V gene	clone size	J gene	CDR3 DNA	CDR3 protein
NA	TRBV15	few	TRBJ1-1	TGTGCCACCAGCAGAGATACCGGGTTTGACACTGAAGCTTTCTTT	CATSRDTGFDTEAFF
NA	TRBV7-2	few	TRBJ2-1	TGTGCCAGCCGGACCAACCTATACAATGAGCAGTTCTTC	CASRTNLYNEQFF
TRBD2	TRBV30	NA	TRBJ2-1	TGTGCCTGGCGACTAGCGGGGGAGGGGGGTGAGCAGTTCTTC	CAWRLAGEGGEQFF
TRBD1	TRBV7-2	NA	TRBJ2-7	TGTGCCAGCAGCTTGGACAGGGTAACAACCTACGAGCAGTACTTC	CASSLDRVTTYEQYF
TRBD1	TRBV7-8	NA	TRBJ1-2	TGTGCCAGCAGCCGGGGACAGGAGCGCTATGGCTACACCTTC	CASSRGQERYGYTF
NA	TRBV3-1	few	TRBJ2-3	TGTGCCAGCAGCCAAGAAGGGACGCCAGCTACGCAGTATTTT	CASSQEGTPATQYF
TRBD1	TRBV20-1	many	TRBJ2-7	TGCAGTGCTCGACAGGGGTCCTCCTACGAGCAGTACTTC	CSARQGSSYEQYF
TRBD1	TRBV6-1	many	TRBJ2-5	TGTGCCAGCAAAGAAACCAGGGGGCAACCGATAAAGACCCAGTACTTC	CASKETRGQPIKTQYF
NA	TRBV12-3/TRBV12-4	NA	TRBJ1-1	TGTGCCAGCAGTTTAGCGACCGGGCACACTGAAGCTTTCTTT	CASSLATGHTEAFF
TRBD1	TRBV12-3/TRBV12-4	many	TRBJ1-6	TGTGCCAGCAGACCGGGACAGGGTGATTCACCCCTCCACTTT	CASRPGQGDSPLHF
TRBD2	TRBV7-8	many	TRBJ2-7	TGTGCCAGCAGCTTAGGGGACGGGGGGTCCTACGAGCAGTACTTC	CASSLGDGGSYEQYF
NA	TRBV9	NA	TRBJ2-1	TGTGCCAGCAGCGGGGGGTACCAGCTTAGTGAGCAGTTCTTC	CASSGGYQLSEQFF
NA	TRBV6-5	NA	TRBJ2-7	TGTGCCAGCAGTTACTCAGCAGAGTACGAGCAGTACTTC	CASSYSAEYEQYF
NA	TRBV20-1	few	TRBJ1-2	TGCAGTGCTAGAGGGGAGATAAACTATGGCTACACCTTC	CSARGEINYGYTF
NA	TRBV5-1	NA	TRBJ2-5	TGCGCCAGCAGCTCCTGGGGGGGGCTCAGAGAGACCCAGTACTTC	CASSSWGGLRETQYF
NA	TRBV18	NA	TRBJ2-7	TGTGCCAGCTCACCGCAGGGGAGTGGCTACGAGCAGTACTTC	CASSPQGSGYEQYF
NA	TRBV19	few	TRBJ2-3	TGTGCCAGTAGTGTCTCGGGACTGGGCACAGATACGCAGTATTTT	CASSVSGLGTDTQYF
TRBD2	TRBV19	many	TRBJ2-7	TGTGCCAGTAGTATGGGACTAGCGGGAGCGGTTTACGAGCAGTACTTC	CASSMGLAGAVYEQYF
NA	TRBV5-6	NA	TRBJ2-3	TGTGCCAGCAGCACGGACAGACTAATACTTCCAAGCACAGATACGCAGTATTTT	CASSTDRLILPSTDTQYF
NA	TRBV29-1	many	TRBJ2-6	TGCAGCGTTCTCCTCTCTGGGGCCAACGTCCTGACTTTC	CSVLLSGANVLTF
NA	TRBV20-1	NA	TRBJ1-1	TGCAGTGCTAGAGATCCCCGGACACTCGAAGCTTTCTTT	CSARDPRTLEAFF
NA	TRBV4-2	few	TRBJ1-6	TGTGCCAGCAGCCAAGAGTCCAGGGGAGGATTTGGGGGTTCACCCCTCCACTTT	CASSQESRGGFGGSPLHF
TRBD1	TRBV13	NA	TRBJ2-7	TGTGCCAGCAGCCGAGGCGGGACAGGAGGCTACGAGCAGTACTTC	CASSRGGTGGYEQYF
NA	TRBV11-3	few	TRBJ2-1	TGTGCCAGCAGCCGTAACAGGGGAGGGGTCCATGAGCAGTTCTTC	CASSRNRGGVHEQFF
TRBD1	TRBV18	NA	TRBJ1-1	TGTGCCAGCTCACCAAGCACGGGACAGATAAACACTGAAGCTTTCTTT	CASSPSTGQINTEAFF
TRBD2	TRBV20-1	NA	TRBJ2-3	TGCAGTGCTAGAGATGTAAGGCGAAGCGGGGTTTATTCCACAGATACGCAGTATTTT	CSARDVRRSGVYSTDTQYF
NA	TRBV25-1	NA	TRBJ2-7	TGTGCCAGCAGTGACGAGCAGTACTTC	CASSDEQYF
NA	TRBV27	many	TRBJ2-7	TGTGCCAGCAGCTCACTAGGGACGGGATGGGACGAGCAGTACTTC	CASSSLGTGWDEQYF
NA	TRBV2	many	TRBJ2-7	TGTGCCAGCAGTGAACAGGGGATTCTCTACGAGCAGTACTTC	CASSEQGILYEQYF
TRBD1	TRBV3-1	NA	TRBJ1-4	TGTGCCAGCAGCGCCGGGACAGCAAATGAAAAACTGTTTTTT	CASSAGTANEKLFF
NA	TRBV14	many	TRBJ2-5	TGTGCCAGCAGCCAAGGGGGACCCCGCGGGGAGACCCAGTACTTC	CASSQGGPRGETQYF
TRBD2	TRBV30	few	TRBJ2-3	TGTGCCTGGAGTACGGGGAAGACTAGCGGGGGAAAGGCAGATACGCAGTATTTT	CAWSTGKTSGGKADTQYF
NA	TRBV11-2	NA	TRBJ2-1	TGTGCCAGCAGCCTCACTACGGGATACTCCTACAATGAGCAGTTCTTC	CASSLTTGYSYNEQFF
TRBD1	TRBV19	few	TRBJ1-1	TGTGCCAGCGGAAAAGAGACAGGGCGCACTGAAGCTTTCTTT	CASGKETGRTEAFF
NA	TRBV6-5	many	TRBJ2-3	TGTGCCAGCAGCTCTACAAGAGATACGCAGTATTTT	CASSSTRDTQYF
TRBD1	TRBV20-1	NA	TRBJ2-7	TGCAGTGCCCCGGACCTCACAGGGGGCCGGGAGCAGTACTTC	CSAPDLTGGREQYF
TRBD2	TRBV6-5	many	TRBJ2-2	TGTGCCAGCAGTTACTCTTTTGGCGGGGGGGCTGGTACCGGGGAGCTGTTTTTT	CASSYSFGGGAGTGELFF
NA	TRBV7-9	many	TRBJ2-7	TGTGCCAGCAGCGGAGAGGTCGACAGTGGGAGCTACGAGCAGTACTTC	CASSGEVDSGSYEQYF
TRBD2	TRBV12-3/TRBV12-4	few	TRBJ2-1	TGTGCCAGCAGGCCTTCAGCGGGAGGGTCCTACAATGAGCAGTTCTTC	CASRPSAGGSYNEQFF
TRBD2	TRBV20-1	few	TRBJ2-7	TGCAGTGCTATTTATGCGGGAGGGGGTGGCGAGCAGTACTTC	CSAIYAGGGGEQYF
TRBD2	TRBV4-2	NA	TRBJ2-3	TGTGCCAGCAGCCAAGAAGGGACTAGCGGGGGACTCTATACGCAGTATTTT	CASSQEGTSGGLYTQYF
NA	TRBV7-2	few	TRBJ1-1	TGTGCCAGCAGGAGAGGGGACAACACTGAAGCTTTCTTT	CASRRGDNTEAFF
NA	TRBV20-1	NA	TRBJ2-5	TGCAGTGCCCCCGTCTCTAGAATACTAGAGACCCAGTACTTC	CSAPVSRILETQYF
TRBD2	TRBV20-1	few	TRBJ2-3	TGCAGTGCTAGAGATCGAACCAGCGGGGTGTCAGATACGCAGTATTTT	CSARDRTSGVSDTQYF
NA	TRBV21-1	many	TRBJ1-1	TGTGCCAGCAGCAAAGCGCTTTGGGGTGAAGCTTTCTTT	CASSKALWGEAFF
NA	TRBV7-2	many	TRBJ2-1	TGTGCCAGCAGCCAACCGATTTTGAATGAGCAGTTCTTC	CASSQPILNEQFF
TRBD1	TRBV3-1	once	TRBJ2-7	TGTGCCAGCAGCCGACAGGGGGCTCGTGAGCAGTACTTC	CASSRQGAREQYF
NA	TRBV7-3	few	TRBJ2-1	TGTGCCAGCAGCTTCCGTCGAGGGGGAGGGAATGAGCAGTTCTTC	CASSFRRGGGNEQFF
NA	TRBV14	few	TRBJ2-7	TGTGCCAGCAGCCAGAGAGCCGACGTCCCGCCTAAATACGAGCAGTACTTC	CASSQRADVPPKYEQYF
NA	TRBV20-1	many	TRBJ2-2	TGCAGTGCTCCCATACCAGGGTTTCACGGGGAGCTGTTTTTT	CSAPIPGFHGELFF
NA	TRBV27	many	TRBJ2-1	TGTGCCAGCAGTTTCTCGCGGGACTCCTACAATGAGCAGTTCTTC	CASSFSRDSYNEQFF